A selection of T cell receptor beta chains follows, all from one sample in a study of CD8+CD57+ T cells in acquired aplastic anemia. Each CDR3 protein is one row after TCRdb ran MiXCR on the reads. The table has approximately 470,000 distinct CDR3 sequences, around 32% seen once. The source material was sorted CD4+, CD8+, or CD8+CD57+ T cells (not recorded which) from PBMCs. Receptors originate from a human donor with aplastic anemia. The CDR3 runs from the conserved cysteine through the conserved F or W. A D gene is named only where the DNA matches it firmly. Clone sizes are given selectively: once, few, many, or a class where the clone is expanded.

CDR3 DNA: TGTGCCAGCAGCCCTCTGAGGCAGTCGGGCAATGAGCAGTTCTTC; CDR3 protein: CASSPLRQSGNEQFF; V gene: TRBV2; CDR3 length: 15; clone size: many; J gene: TRBJ2-1; D gene: .
CDR3 DNA: TGTGCCAGCAGTGCAGGGTCCTCACCCCTCCACTTT; CDR3 protein: CASSAGSSPLHF; V gene: TRBV6-1; CDR3 length: 12; clone size: .; J gene: TRBJ1-6; D gene: .
CDR3 DNA: TGTGCCAGCAGCAGAGACACAGGAGGGGTTTCTGAAGCTTTCTTT; CDR3 protein: CASSRDTGGVSEAFF; V gene: TRBV7-9; CDR3 length: 15; clone size: .; J gene: TRBJ1-1; D gene: .
CDR3 DNA: TGCGCCAGCAGCTTGGGGGACGGACTCGTCTATGGCTACACCTTC; CDR3 protein: CASSLGDGLVYGYTF; V gene: TRBV5-1; CDR3 length: 15; clone size: .; J gene: TRBJ1-2; D gene: .
CDR3 DNA: TGCAGTGCTAGAGGTCAGGGCAGGTCGGCTGAAGCTTTCTTT; CDR3 protein: CSARGQGRSAEAFF; V gene: TRBV20-1; CDR3 length: 14; clone size: .; J gene: TRBJ1-1; D gene: .
CDR3 DNA: TGCGCCAGCAGAGGCACTACCTACGAGCAGTACTTC; CDR3 protein: CASRGTTYEQYF; V gene: TRBV10-2; CDR3 length: 12; clone size: many; J gene: TRBJ2-7; D gene: .
CDR3 DNA: TGCAGCGGACCGGGGAGCCAAGAGACCCAGTACTTC; CDR3 protein: CSGPGSQETQYF; V gene: TRBV29-1; CDR3 length: 12; clone size: once; J gene: TRBJ2-5; D gene: .
CDR3 DNA: TGCAGTCCCCGGGACAGTCGTACCTACGAGCAGTACTTC; CDR3 protein: CSPRDSRTYEQYF; V gene: TRBV20-1; CDR3 length: 13; clone size: many; J gene: TRBJ2-7; D gene: TRBD1
CDR3 DNA: TGCAGTGCTAGAGGCTGGGCTACGAGCTCCTACAATGAGCAGTTCTTC; CDR3 protein: CSARGWATSSYNEQFF; V gene: TRBV20-1; CDR3 length: 16; clone size: many; J gene: TRBJ2-1; D gene: .
CDR3 DNA: TGTGCTAGTGGTTTGGGGGGGAATTATAATTCACCCCTCCACTTT; CDR3 protein: CASGLGGNYNSPLHF; V gene: TRBV12-5; CDR3 length: 15; clone size: .; J gene: TRBJ1-6; D gene: .
CDR3 DNA: TGTGCCAGCAGACGAGAAGCCTACGAGCAGTACTTC; CDR3 protein: CASRREAYEQYF; V gene: TRBV12-3/TRBV12-4; CDR3 length: 12; clone size: .; J gene: TRBJ2-7; D gene: .
CDR3 DNA: TGTGCCAGCAGCAGGCCCCAGGTAGGGGGGGCAGATACGCAGTATTTT; CDR3 protein: CASSRPQVGGADTQYF; V gene: TRBV10-3; CDR3 length: 16; clone size: few; J gene: TRBJ2-3; D gene: .
CDR3 DNA: TGTGCCAGCAGCCCGATCCCTCAAGAGACCCAGTACTTC; CDR3 protein: CASSPIPQETQYF; V gene: TRBV7-3; CDR3 length: 13; clone size: few; J gene: TRBJ2-5; D gene: .
CDR3 DNA: TGTGCCAGTAGTAATGCCCGGGCAGGGGGAAGTGGAATCTATGGCTACACCTTC; CDR3 protein: CASSNARAGGSGIYGYTF; V gene: TRBV19; CDR3 length: 18; clone size: few; J gene: TRBJ1-2; D gene: TRBD1
CDR3 DNA: TGTGCCAGCAGCGCCGGGACAGGGGGTCACGGCTACACCTTC; CDR3 protein: CASSAGTGGHGYTF; V gene: TRBV11-2; CDR3 length: 14; clone size: .; J gene: TRBJ1-2; D gene: TRBD1
CDR3 DNA: TGTGCCAGCAAGACTACAGAAACCACAGATACGCAGTATTTT; CDR3 protein: CASKTTETTDTQYF; V gene: TRBV10-3; CDR3 length: 14; clone size: few; J gene: TRBJ2-3; D gene: .
CDR3 DNA: TGTGCCAGCAGCTTGACAGAAAAAGAGACCCAGTACTTC; CDR3 protein: CASSLTEKETQYF; V gene: TRBV2; CDR3 length: 13; clone size: few; J gene: TRBJ2-5; D gene: .
CDR3 DNA: TGTGCCAGCAGCCGTAACACCTTGAATCCAGCTAACTATGGCTACACCTTC; CDR3 protein: CASSRNTLNPANYGYTF; V gene: TRBV4-2; CDR3 length: 17; clone size: .; J gene: TRBJ1-2; D gene: .
CDR3 DNA: TGTGCCAGCAGTTTCCGGGACAGGAGAGCATCCCACTTT; CDR3 protein: CASSFRDRRASHF; V gene: TRBV12-3/TRBV12-4; CDR3 length: 13; clone size: many; J gene: TRBJ1-6; D gene: TRBD1
CDR3 DNA: TGTGCCAGCAGCTTATGGCCAGGGTCAGAGGATGAGCAGTTCTTC; CDR3 protein: CASSLWPGSEDEQFF; V gene: TRBV25-1; CDR3 length: 15; clone size: .; J gene: TRBJ2-1; D gene: .
CDR3 DNA: TGTGCCAGCAGTTACCCCGGCCCCAGAACCGGGGAGCTGTTTTTT; CDR3 protein: CASSYPGPRTGELFF; V gene: TRBV10-3; CDR3 length: 15; clone size: .; J gene: TRBJ2-2; D gene: .
CDR3 DNA: TGCGCCAGCAACTTGGGGACGCGCACAGATACGCAGTATTTT; CDR3 protein: CASNLGTRTDTQYF; V gene: TRBV5-1; CDR3 length: 14; clone size: .; J gene: TRBJ2-3; D gene: .
CDR3 DNA: TGCGCCAGCAGCTTAACAGGGAGGAGGGACACTGAAGCTTTCTTT; CDR3 protein: CASSLTGRRDTEAFF; V gene: TRBV5-1; CDR3 length: 15; clone size: few; J gene: TRBJ1-1; D gene: .
CDR3 DNA: TGTGCCAGCAGCTTCCTTGGCATGACTGAAGCTTTCTTT; CDR3 protein: CASSFLGMTEAFF; V gene: TRBV7-9; CDR3 length: 13; clone size: many; J gene: TRBJ1-1; D gene: .
CDR3 DNA: TGTGCCAGCAGCGGCAGGGTTAATGAGCAGTTCTTC; CDR3 protein: CASSGRVNEQFF; V gene: TRBV7-8; CDR3 length: 12; clone size: many; J gene: TRBJ2-1; D gene: .
CDR3 DNA: TGTGCCAGCAGCTTGGAACCGGGACATCTGTTTTTT; CDR3 protein: CASSLEPGHLFF; V gene: TRBV7-3; CDR3 length: 12; clone size: .; J gene: TRBJ1-4; D gene: .
CDR3 DNA: TGCGCCAGCAGTGAAACCAGGGGTGGAAACACCTTC; CDR3 protein: CASSETRGGNTF; V gene: TRBV10-2; CDR3 length: 12; clone size: .; J gene: TRBJ1-2; D gene: .
CDR3 DNA: TGCAGTGCTAGAGCAGGGACGACCGGAAACACCATATATTTT; CDR3 protein: CSARAGTTGNTIYF; V gene: TRBV20-1; CDR3 length: 14; clone size: many; J gene: TRBJ1-3; D gene: .
CDR3 DNA: TGCAGTGCTAGCCCGGGAGGGGATGGTATCTATGGCTACACCTTC; CDR3 protein: CSASPGGDGIYGYTF; V gene: TRBV20-1; CDR3 length: 15; clone size: .; J gene: TRBJ1-2; D gene: .
CDR3 DNA: TGCAGTGCCCTTAAAACAGGGGGCGGATTGAACACTGAAGCTTTCTTT; CDR3 protein: CSALKTGGGLNTEAFF; V gene: TRBV20-1; CDR3 length: 16; clone size: few; J gene: TRBJ1-1; D gene: TRBD1
CDR3 DNA: TGTGCCAGTAGACAGAAGATGAACACCGGGGAGCTGTTTTTT; CDR3 protein: CASRQKMNTGELFF; V gene: TRBV19; CDR3 length: 14; clone size: .; J gene: TRBJ2-2; D gene: .
CDR3 DNA: TGTGCCAGTAGTATCCTCGACAGGGGGAATCAGCCCCAGCATTTT; CDR3 protein: CASSILDRGNQPQHF; V gene: TRBV19; CDR3 length: 15; clone size: many; J gene: TRBJ1-5; D gene: TRBD1
CDR3 DNA: TGTGCCAGCAGTGAGGATAGTCCCTTTGGCTACACCTTC; CDR3 protein: CASSEDSPFGYTF; V gene: TRBV2; CDR3 length: 13; clone size: many; J gene: TRBJ1-2; D gene: .